Each of the 19 T cell receptor beta chains below was sequenced from the same sample in a study of shared clonotypes between healthy human individuals. Sequencing used immunoSEQ multiplex PCR; TCRdb keeps in-frame clones, though not all of them. The table includes around 2.5 million clones, under 95% detected once. The sequencing input was naive CD4+ T cells from PBMCs. Documented subset: CD45RA+ positively selected. The receptors here all came from a man aged 18 to 35 in good health. Some clones in this sample may be carry-over from other donors' samples.

The chain carries TRBV9 and TRBJ2-7, with D uncertain. From germline, CDR1 is SGDLS and CDR2 YYNGEE. Trimming left V 3 bases short and J 0 bases short, with 10 bases between. The CDR3 sequence is 14 residues long. Written as DNA, the CDR3 is TGTGCCAGCAGCGCTAGACCAGACTCCTACGAGCAGTACTTC. This encodes CASSARPDSYEQYF.

The chain recombines TRBV7-8 with TRBJ2-3, with 12 bases that match TRBD1. V lost 5 bases to trimming and J lost 5 bases; unmatched junction nucleotides: 11. Per the germline V gene, CDR1 is SGHVS and CDR2 is FQNEAQ. CDR3 size: 17 residues. The CDR3 spells CASSPRYGDRGQDTQYF. In nucleotides, the CDR3 is TGTGCCAGCAGCCCGCGATACGGGGACAGGGGGCAAGATACGCAGTATTTT.

The chain uses TRBV6-6 and TRBJ1-3; no reliable D call. V gave up 6 bases and J gave up 4 bases, with 13 bases separating them. Germline CDR1 and CDR2: MNHNY and SVGAGI (reference sequence). CDR3 size: 14 residues. The CDR3, as DNA: TGTGCCAGCAGGACGGGGTTTCTAGGAAACACCATATATTTT. Translation: CASRTGFLGNTIYF.

J is TRBJ2-4 and V is TRBV18; D is possibly TRBD1 (5 bases). V dropped 3 bases and J dropped 4 bases, with 13 bases sitting between them. This CDR3 has 15 amino acids. Germline V gene lookup returns CDR1 KGHSH and CDR2 LQKENI. CDR3 in DNA: TGTGCCAGCTCACCGGGGCCTCATACAAAAAACATTCAGTACTTC. Translation: CASSPGPHTKNIQYF.

On this clone: Other nucleotide sequences from this sample produce the same CDR3. V gene TRBV29-1 combines with J gene TRBJ1-2; the match to TRBD1 covers 10 bases. CDR1 is SQVTM, CDR2 ANQGSEA, per germline. This CDR3 region has 13 residues. J was trimmed by 0 bases and V by 6 bases; bases with no gene match: 1. The CDR3 loop is CSVGTGANYGYTF. The CDR3 nucleotides are TGCAGCGTCGGGACAGGGGCTAACTATGGCTACACCTTC.

This clone has just one count. The chain couples TRBV6-1 to TRBJ2-2; D not certain. V lost 6 bases, J lost 7 bases, and 12 bases lay in between. This CDR3 is built from 13 residues. CDR1 is MNHNS and CDR2 is SASEGT in the germline V gene. In DNA form, the CDR3 reads TGTGCCAGCAGCGGACCCCGGTACGGGGAGCTGTTTTTT. Amino acid sequence: CASSGPRYGELFF.

CDR3: CASSPLGRPSEPQHF. The CDR3, as DNA: TGCGCCAGCAGCCCTCTAGGGAGGCCCTCGGAGCCCCAGCATTTT. The J gene is TRBJ1-5, the V gene TRBV4-1; D gene unclear. V shed 4 bases and J shed 8 bases, with 18 bases lying between them. Germline V gene lookup returns CDR1 MGHRA and CDR2 YSYEKL. The CDR3 has 15 amino acids.

The CDR3 region has the DNA TGTGCCAGCCGGCGGAAGGGACCCGAGACCCAGTACTTC. Translated: CASRRKGPETQYF. The rearrangement uses TRBV27 and TRBJ2-5, with D possibly called TRBD1 or TRBD2 (5 bases each). V gave up 8 bases and J gave up 5 bases, with 15 bases separating them. Germline values: CDR1 MNHEY, CDR2 SMNVEV (reference sequence). The CDR3 is 13 amino acids.

As concerns this clone: In the same sample, other DNA sequences code for this CDR3. The CDR3 DNA is TGCGCCAGCAGCTTGGGCGGTAATGAGCAGTTCTTC. It encodes CASSLGGNEQFF. V usage is TRBV5-1 and J usage is TRBJ2-1; no clear D. The CDR3 has 12 residues. Trimming took 0 bases from V and 7 from J, leaving 5 bases between them. Germline V gene lookup returns CDR1 SGHRS and CDR2 YFSETQ. The variable domain in full, completed from reference TRBV5-1 and TRBJ2-1, reads KAGVTQTPRYLIKTRGQQVTLSCSPISGHRSVSWYQQTPGQGLQFLFEYFSETQRNKGNFPGRFSGRQFSNSRSEMNVSTLELGDSALYLCASSLGGNEQFFGPGTRLTVL.

The chain carries TRBV5-1 and TRBJ2-5, with D maybe TRBD2 (6 bases). The CDR3 covers 14 residues. Per the germline V gene, CDR1 is SGHRS and CDR2 is YFSETQ. Trimming removed 4 bases at V and 2 bases at J, with 12 bases between. The CDR3 spells CASSTGLDQETQYF. CDR3 nucleotides: TGCGCCAGCAGCACGGGACTCGATCAAGAGACCCAGTACTTC. The variable domain in full, with the rest retrieved from reference TRBV5-1 and TRBJ2-5, is KAGVTQTPRYLIKTRGQQVTLSCSPISGHRSVSWYQQTPGQGLQFLFEYFSETQRNKGNFPGRFSGRQFSNSRSEMNVSTLELGDSALYLCASSTGLDQETQYFGPGTRLLVL.

The chain is built from TRBV5-1 and TRBJ2-5; D assignment may be TRBD1 or TRBD2 (5 bases each). The CDR3 extends over 16 amino acids. Trimming took off 1 base at V and 9 bases at J, with 22 bases between the two ends. Germline V gene sequence: CDR1 SGHRS, CDR2 YFSETQ. For the CDR3, the DNA is TGCGCCAGCAGCTTGTCCCCAGGGACCGGAGGTAATCCCCAGTACTTC. It encodes CASSLSPGTGGNPQYF.

The chain joins TRBV28 to TRBJ1-4, with D possibly matching TRBD1 (5 bases). CDR1 MDHEN and CDR2 SYDVKM come from the germline V gene. V was pared by 3 bases and J by 0 bases, with 11 bases between. The CDR3 length is 16 residues. DNA of the CDR3: TGTGCCAGCAGTTTGGGACCGTTTGCAACTAATGAAAAACTGTTTTTT. It is translated as CASSLGPFATNEKLFF.

The chain links TRBV28 to TRBJ1-3; D is unclear. This CDR3 has 14 amino acids. V lost 6 bases, J lost 0 bases, and 9 bases lay in between. Germline values: CDR1 MDHEN, CDR2 SYDVKM. The DNA of the CDR3 is TGTGCCAGCAGCGTACCCCTCTCTGGAAACACCATATATTTT. It yields the protein CASSVPLSGNTIYF.

About this clone: Compared with germline, one end of the junction differs, possibly owing to a read error. The chain links TRBV9 to TRBJ2-7, with D hard to call. CDR1 SGDLS and CDR2 YYNGEE come from the germline V gene. The CDR3 runs 15 residues. This CDR3 reads CASSTSNTPTYGQYF. CDR3 sequence (DNA): TGTGCCAGCAGCACGAGTAACACCCCCACTTACGGGCAGTACTTC.

The J gene is TRBJ2-7, the V gene TRBV7-2; D is undetermined. The CDR3 consists of 15 residues. V gave up 6 bases and J gave up 2 bases, with 17 bases separating them. CDR1 and CDR2 from the germline V gene are SGHTA and FQGNSA. This CDR3 is CASSPHGTDTYEQYF. CDR3 sequence (DNA): TGTGCCAGCAGTCCCCACGGAACAGATACCTACGAGCAGTACTTC.

The chain has TRBV10-1 and TRBJ2-3, with 7 bases identical to TRBD2. In germline, CDR1 is WNHNN, CDR2 SYGVQD (reference sequence). V shed 4 bases and J 1 base; nucleotides not matched to a gene: 8. CDR3 length: 16 residues. CDR3 sequence reads: CASSALRGGRTDTQYF. In nucleotides, the CDR3 is TGCGCCAGCAGTGCCCTTCGCGGGGGTCGCACAGATACGCAGTATTTT.

This chain joins TRBV27 and TRBJ2-1; no clear D gene. Between the trimmed V and J ends, which lost 3 bases and 9 bases, there was a span of 15 bases. Germline-derived CDR1 and CDR2 are MNHEY and SMNVEV (reference sequence). The CDR3 has 14 amino acids. The CDR3 DNA follows: TGTGCCAGCAGTTTTACTTCTTGGGTACCTGAGCAGTTCTTC. Its translation: CASSFTSWVPEQFF.

For this clone: The sample contains more than one DNA sequence encoding this CDR3. The rearrangement links TRBV7-3 to TRBJ2-2; D is undetermined. The CDR3 length is 13 residues. Germline V gene lookup returns CDR1 SGHTA and CDR2 FQGTGA. V was shortened by 5 bases and J by 2 bases, with 6 bases between the two germline ends. The CDR3 loop reads CASSLSNTGELFF. CDR3 DNA: TGTGCCAGCAGCCTCAGCAACACCGGGGAGCTGTTTTTT.

This rearrangement joins TRBV11-2 to TRBJ1-3; TRBD1 is a possible D gene (5 bases). The CDR3 runs to 15 residues. Trimming pared 1 base from V and 4 bases from J, leaving 11 bases between. Germline loops: CDR1 SGHAT, CDR2 FQNNGV. The CDR3 sequence: CASSLGGAGGNTIYF. The CDR3 DNA reads TGTGCCAGCAGCTTAGGAGGGGCAGGCGGAAACACCATATATTTT.